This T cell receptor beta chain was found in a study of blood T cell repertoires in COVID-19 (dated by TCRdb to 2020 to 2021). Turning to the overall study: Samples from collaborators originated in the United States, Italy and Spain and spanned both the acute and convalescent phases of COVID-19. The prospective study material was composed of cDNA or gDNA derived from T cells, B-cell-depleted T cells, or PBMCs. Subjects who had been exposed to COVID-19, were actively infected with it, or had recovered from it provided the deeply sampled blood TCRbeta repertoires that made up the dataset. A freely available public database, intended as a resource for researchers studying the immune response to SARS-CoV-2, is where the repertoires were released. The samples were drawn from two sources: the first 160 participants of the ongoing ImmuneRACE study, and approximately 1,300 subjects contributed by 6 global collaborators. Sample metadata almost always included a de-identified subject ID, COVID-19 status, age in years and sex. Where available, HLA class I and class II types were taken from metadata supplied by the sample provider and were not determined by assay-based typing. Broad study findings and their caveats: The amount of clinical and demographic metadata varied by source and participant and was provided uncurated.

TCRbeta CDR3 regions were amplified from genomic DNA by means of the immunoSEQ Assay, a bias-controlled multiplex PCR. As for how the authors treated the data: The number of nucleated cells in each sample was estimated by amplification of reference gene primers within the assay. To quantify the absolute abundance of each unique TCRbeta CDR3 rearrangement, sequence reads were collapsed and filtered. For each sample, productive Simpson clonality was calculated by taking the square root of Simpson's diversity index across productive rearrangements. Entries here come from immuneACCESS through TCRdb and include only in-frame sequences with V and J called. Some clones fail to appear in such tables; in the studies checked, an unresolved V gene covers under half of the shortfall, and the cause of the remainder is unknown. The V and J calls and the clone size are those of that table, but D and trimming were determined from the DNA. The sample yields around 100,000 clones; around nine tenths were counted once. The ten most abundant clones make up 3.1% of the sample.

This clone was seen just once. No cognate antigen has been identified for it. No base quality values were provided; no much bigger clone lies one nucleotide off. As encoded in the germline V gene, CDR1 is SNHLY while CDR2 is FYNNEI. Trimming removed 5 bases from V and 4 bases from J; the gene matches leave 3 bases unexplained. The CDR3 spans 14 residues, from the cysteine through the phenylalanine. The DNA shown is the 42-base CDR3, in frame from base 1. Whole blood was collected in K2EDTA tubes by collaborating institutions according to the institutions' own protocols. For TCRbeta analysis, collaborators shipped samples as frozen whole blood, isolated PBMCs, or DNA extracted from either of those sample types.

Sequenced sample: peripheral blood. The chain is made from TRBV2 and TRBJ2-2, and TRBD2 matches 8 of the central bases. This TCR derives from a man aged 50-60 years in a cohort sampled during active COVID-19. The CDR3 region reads CASSRAGGTGELFF. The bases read TGTGCCAGCAGTCGGGCGGGGGGCACCGGGGAGCTGTTTTTT.